The clone carrying this T cell receptor (beta chain) was detected ten times or more. In the same sample, other DNA sequences code for this CDR3. Sequencing used immunoSEQ multiplex PCR; TCRdb keeps in-frame clones, though not all of them. Among fewer than 80,000 clones listed, around 85% were seen once. Trimming removed 4 bases from V and 2 bases from J, with 9 bases in between. The CDR3 extends over 13 amino acids. Germline assignment: CDR1 SGHNT and CDR2 YENEEA. The data were taken from a study of OX40 agonist ivuxolimab in advanced cancers. The chain carries TRBV11-3 and TRBJ2-7, with D possibly called TRBD1 or TRBD2 (5 bases each). This specimen was CD4+ or CD8+ T cells sorted from blood, taken in a trial of the OX40 agonist ivuxolimab. The clonotype originates from an adult with an advanced solid tumor such as melanoma, head and neck, liver or kidney cancer. CDR3 nucleotides: TGTGCCAGCAGCTCCCGGGGCACCTACGAGCAGTACTTC. Translation: CASSSRGTYEQYF.